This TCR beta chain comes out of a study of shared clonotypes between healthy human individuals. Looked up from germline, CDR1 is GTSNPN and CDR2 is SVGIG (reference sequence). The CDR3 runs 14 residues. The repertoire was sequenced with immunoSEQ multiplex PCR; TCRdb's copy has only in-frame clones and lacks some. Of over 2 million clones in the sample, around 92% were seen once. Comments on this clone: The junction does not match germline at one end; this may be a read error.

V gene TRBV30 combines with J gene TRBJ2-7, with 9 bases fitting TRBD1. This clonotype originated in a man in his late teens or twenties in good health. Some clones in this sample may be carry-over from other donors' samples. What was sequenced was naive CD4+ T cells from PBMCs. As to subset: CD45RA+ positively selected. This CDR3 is CAWSPGTGLYAQYF. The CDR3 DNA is TGTGCCTGGAGTCCCGGGACAGGGCTATACGCGCAGTACTTC.